The TCR beta chain under discussion was sequenced for a study of Graves' ophthalmopathy and Graves' hyperthyroidism. The study's findings and limits: Blood also harbored most expanded thyroid clonotypes above 0.001 frequency.

At least ten counts were recorded for this clonotype. Antigen specificity is unknown. Every ophthalmopathy donor presented moderate-to-severe activity, CAS ≥3, NOSPECS ≥4 and duration under 3 months. Symptoms, serum thyroxine and TRAb, thyroid ultrasound, and orbital computed tomography formed the diagnostic basis. Fresh peripheral blood (about 10 ml) yielded the PBMCs. The authors amplified TCR beta CDR3 regions from RNA transcripts. First-round RT-PCR with HTBI primers preceded a second-round multiplex PCR. TCRdb re-derived calls from the multiplex PCR reads in MiXCR, one entry per CDR3 protein. The sample has 300,000 to 400,000 distinct CDR3 sequences; roughly 15% are singletons. The origin of this receptor is an adult man with Graves' ophthalmopathy. The sample comprised peripheral blood.

In DNA form, the CDR3 reads TGTGCCAGCAGTCCCGGACAGGGGCGGAATCAGCCCCAGCATTTT. As protein: CASSPGQGRNQPQHF. This chain links TRBV12-3 or TRBV12-4 with TRBJ1-5, with 9 bases that match TRBD1. The CDR3 loop spans 15 amino acids. V shed 5 bases, J shed 4 bases, and the junction held 6 bases outside the gene matches.